Following are 26 T cell receptor beta chains from one sample sequenced in a study of cytomegalovirus exposure and HLA in healthy donors. Method: immunoSEQ multiplex PCR; TCRdb's copy keeps in-frame clones and lacks some. The table records 120,000 or so clones, approximately 89% of them present only once. The source material was PBMCs. The receptors shown here come from a woman under 30 in good health and CMV-seronegative.

The rearrangement links TRBV30 to TRBJ1-6, with 9 bases that match TRBD1. Per the germline V gene, CDR1 is GTSNPN and CDR2 is SVGIG (reference sequence). Germline trimming cut 1 base from V and 7 bases from J; bases unmatched to any gene: 5. The CDR3 contains 15 residues. CDR3 sequence reads: CAWSGIQGANSPLHF. CDR3 in DNA: TGTGCCTGGAGTGGTATACAGGGGGCAAATTCACCCCTCCACTTT.

The CDR3 spells CASRDDRGDEKLFF. The CDR3 DNA reads as TGTGCCAGCAGGGATGACAGGGGAGATGAAAAACTGTTTTTT. The chain employs TRBV28 and TRBJ1-4; TRBD1 aligns across 8 bases. Unmatched junction bases numbered 6, after V lost 6 bases and J lost 6 bases. The CDR3 contains 14 residues. Per germline, CDR1 MDHEN and CDR2 SYDVKM.

A word on this clone: The junction shows a germline mismatch at one end, possibly a read error. This chain connects TRBV13 to TRBJ2-7; no firm D call. Germline-derived CDR1 and CDR2 are PRHDT and FYEKMQ (reference sequence). The CDR3 consists of 11 residues. CDR3 DNA: TGTGCCAGCAGCCTAGGATCAGAGCAGTACTTC. Protein: CASSLGSEQYF.

This chain uses TRBV19 with TRBJ1-1; D might be TRBD1 (5 bases). The ends were cut back, 7 bases at V and 4 bases at J, with 13 bases in the middle. CDR1 and CDR2 (germline): LNHDA, SQIVND (reference sequence). The CDR3 sequence is 13 residues long. This chain's CDR3 is CASNLGAATEAFF. The CDR3 DNA is TGTGCCAGTAATCTAGGGGCTGCCACTGAAGCTTTCTTT.

This clone was seen a handful of times. This chain uses TRBV10-1 with TRBJ2-7; the match to TRBD1 covers 11 bases. Germline trimming cut 6 bases from V and 3 bases from J; bases unmatched to any gene: 7. The CDR3 loop spans 15 amino acids. Germline V gives CDR1 WNHNN, CDR2 SYGVQD (reference sequence). The CDR3, as DNA: TGCGCCAGCAGCGCCGGGACAGGGGGGAGCTACGAGCAGTACGTC. Translating it yields CASSAGTGGSYEQYV.

This chain links TRBV20-1 with TRBJ2-7; 7 bases are shared with TRBD1. CDR3 length: 11 amino acids. The germline V gene has CDR1 DFQATT and CDR2 SNEGSKA (reference sequence). J lost 5 bases, V lost 3 bases, and 1 base had no gene match. This CDR3 reads CSARTGHEQYF. The CDR3, as DNA: TGCAGTGCTAGGACAGGGCACGAGCAGTACTTC.

As DNA, the CDR3 is TGCGCCAGCAGCTTCTTGCCAGGCTTCGACTCTGGGGCCAACGTCCTGACTTTC. This codes for CASSFLPGFDSGANVLTF. The chain carries TRBV5-1 and TRBJ2-6; D ambiguous. This CDR3 is 18 amino acids long. Germline V lookup: CDR1 SGHRS, CDR2 YFSETQ. V lost 2 bases and J lost 0, with 15 bases in between. Filled out from reference TRBV5-1 and TRBJ2-6, the complete variable domain reads KAGVTQTPRYLIKTRGQQVTLSCSPISGHRSVSWYQQTPGQGLQFLFEYFSETQRNKGNFPGRFSGRQFSNSRSEMNVSTLELGDSALYLCASSFLPGFDSGANVLTFGAGSRLTVL.

In nucleotides, the CDR3 is TGTGCCAGTAGTATAGTCGCAGGGGAGACTGAAGCTTTCTTT. Translated, it gives CASSIVAGETEAFF. The rearrangement joins TRBV19 to TRBJ1-1; maybe TRBD1 (6 bases). Germline CDR1 reads LNHDA; CDR2 reads SQIVND (reference sequence). Trimming pared 1 base from V and 5 bases from J, leaving 11 bases between. This CDR3 comprises 14 residues.

The chain combines TRBV5-4 with TRBJ1-2; 7 nucleotides align to TRBD1. Losses at the gene ends were 3 bases for V and 4 bases for J; bases not matched to a gene: 12. Germline values: CDR1 SGHNT, CDR2 YYREEE (reference sequence). The CDR3 has 16 amino acids. CDR3 region: CASSSPGTDFIYGYTF. CDR3 nucleotide sequence: TGTGCCAGCAGCTCCCCCGGGACAGATTTCATCTATGGCTACACCTTC. Looking up the rest from reference TRBV5-4 and TRBJ1-2 gives the full variable domain: ETGVTQSPTHLIKTRGQQVTLRCSSQSGHNTVSWYQQALGQGPQFIFQYYREEENGRGNFPPRFSGLQFPNYSSELNVNALELDDSALYLCASSSPGTDFIYGYTFGSGTRLTVV.

This chain uses TRBV7-2 with TRBJ2-3; D may be TRBD2 (5 bases). This CDR3 has 18 residues. Germline V lookup: CDR1 SGHTA, CDR2 FQGNSA. V dropped 2 bases and J dropped 0 bases, with 18 bases sitting between them. The CDR3 coding sequence is TGTGCCAGCAGCTTACGAGACCGGGAAGCGTATAGCACAGATACGCAGTATTTT. Translating it yields CASSLRDREAYSTDTQYF.

The genes are TRBV4-1 and TRBJ2-7; D is ambiguous. V lost 1 base to trimming and J lost 4 bases, with 17 bases between them. The CDR3 spans 16 residues. CDR1 is MGHRA and CDR2 is YSYEKL in the germline V gene. CDR3 nucleotides: TGCGCCAGCAGCCAAGGAGAGGAACCGTTTTGGTACGAGCAGTACTTC. The encoded protein is CASSQGEEPFWYEQYF.

The V gene is TRBV28, the J gene TRBJ1-1, with D tentatively TRBD1 (6 bases). Germline assignment: CDR1 MDHEN and CDR2 SYDVKM. V was pared by 7 bases and J by 4 bases, with 13 bases between. The CDR3 contains 13 residues. CDR3 DNA: TGTGCCAGCACCGTACAGGGATCCACTGAAGCTTTCTTT. This gives the protein CASTVQGSTEAFF. Complete variable domain (other parts from reference TRBV28 and TRBJ1-1): DVKVTQSSRYLVKRTGEKVFLECVQDMDHENMFWYRQDPGLGLRLIYFSYDVKMKEKGDIPEGYSVSREKKERFSLILESASTNQTSMYLCASTVQGSTEAFFGQGTRLTVV.

The V call is TRBV27, the J call TRBJ2-1, with 11 bases aligning to TRBD2. CDR1 is MNHEY, CDR2 SMNVEV, per germline (reference sequence). The CDR3 loop spans 17 amino acids. J gave up 2 bases and V 2 bases, and 5 bases lay outside the gene matches. The CDR3 loop is CASSLPLAGGPYNEQFF. The CDR3 DNA sequence: TGTGCCAGCAGTTTACCGTTAGCGGGAGGGCCCTACAATGAGCAGTTCTTC.

The rearrangement uses TRBV18 and TRBJ2-3; D is undetermined. Germline values: CDR1 KGHSH, CDR2 LQKENI. Trimming pared 3 bases from V and 5 bases from J, leaving 9 bases between. The CDR3 sequence is 13 residues long. The CDR3: CASSPLHGDTQYF. For the CDR3, the DNA is TGTGCCAGCTCACCTTTACATGGAGATACGCAGTATTTT.

The rearrangement uses TRBV7-8 and TRBJ2-7; 7 nucleotides agree with TRBD2. From germline, CDR1 is SGHVS and CDR2 FQNEAQ. V was pared by 6 bases and J by 5 bases, with 16 bases of the junction left unmatched. The CDR3 contains 16 residues. CDR3 region: CASSSGTTPTHDEQYF. CDR3 DNA: TGTGCCAGCAGTTCCGGGACTACCCCTACCCATGACGAGCAGTACTTC.

V and J are TRBV27 and TRBJ2-2; 7 nucleotides align to TRBD2. The V segment lost 3 bases and the J segment 5 bases; nucleotides outside the gene matches: 15. CDR3 size: 18 residues. Germline V gene data show CDR1 as MNHEY and CDR2 as SMNVEV (reference sequence). Here the CDR3 DNA reads TGTGCCAGCAGTTTGGGGTTGCGTACGTTCGGGGGGACCGGGGAGCTGTTTTTT. It codes for CASSLGLRTFGGTGELFF.

V and J are TRBV10-3 and TRBJ2-5; D might be TRBD1 (6 bases). CDR1 is ENHRY, CDR2 SYGVKD, per germline. The length of the CDR3 is 13 residues. Trimming removed 5 bases from V and 0 bases from J, with 7 bases in between. For the CDR3, the DNA is TGTGCCATCAGTCGGGACAACCAAGAGACCCAGTACTTC. This translates into CAISRDNQETQYF.

Comment on this clone: The sample has other DNA sequences that encode this CDR3 too. The rearrangement uses TRBV6-5 and TRBJ2-7; 7 nucleotides align to TRBD1. The CDR3 extends over 15 amino acids. CDR1 and CDR2 (germline): MNHEY, SVGAGI. Germline trimming cut 0 bases from V and 2 bases from J; bases unmatched to any gene: 4. CDR3 sequence (DNA): TGTGCCAGCAGTTACTCGGGCCAGGGGGCCTACGAGCAGTACTTC. This translates into CASSYSGQGAYEQYF.

The chain links TRBV27 to TRBJ2-7; 9 bases line up with TRBD2. With V trimmed by 1 base and J by 7 bases, 11 bases remained unmatched. The CDR3 runs 16 residues. Germline V gene sequence: CDR1 MNHEY, CDR2 SMNVEV (reference sequence). CDR3 sequence: CASSLLSASGAWEQYF. The DNA of the CDR3 is TGTGCCAGCAGTTTATTAAGCGCTAGCGGGGCTTGGGAGCAGTACTTC.

V and J are TRBV9 and TRBJ1-4; the match to TRBD1 covers 9 bases. CDR1 is SGDLS and CDR2 is YYNGEE in the germline V gene. The V segment lost 0 bases and the J segment 4 bases; nucleotides outside the gene matches: 4. This CDR3 region has 16 residues. CDR3 loop: CASSVEQGAYNEKLFF. CDR3 bases: TGTGCCAGCAGCGTAGAACAGGGGGCGTATAATGAAAAACTGTTTTTT.

The chain combines TRBV27 with TRBJ1-4; D is perhaps TRBD1 (6 bases). The CDR3 loop spans 14 amino acids. V lost 3 bases and J lost 7, with 12 bases in between. CDR1 is MNHEY, CDR2 SMNVEV, per germline (reference sequence). CDR3 bases: TGTGCCAGCAGTTTTTGGGGAGGGGGTGAAAAACTGTTTTTT. This sequence encodes CASSFWGGGEKLFF.

The CDR3 DNA reads TGTGCCATCAGCCCCGGACAGGGCAATGAGCAGTTCTTC. Translating it yields CAISPGQGNEQFF. The chain couples TRBV10-3 to TRBJ2-1; 8 bases fit TRBD1. Germline CDR1 reads ENHRY; CDR2 reads SYGVKD. The junction had 4 bases not matched to a gene; V was cut back by 6 bases and J by 6 bases. The CDR3 loop spans 13 amino acids.

The rearrangement links TRBV6-6 to TRBJ2-3; D gene uncertain. Looked up from germline, CDR1 is MNHNY and CDR2 is SVGAGI (reference sequence). The CDR3 covers 13 residues. V was clipped by 7 bases and J by 0 bases, with 8 bases between them. CDR3 bases: TGTGCCAGCATTTATACTAGCACAGATACGCAGTATTTT. Translation: CASIYTSTDTQYF.

V gene TRBV28 combines with J gene TRBJ2-7; TRBD1 matches 12 bases. V was pared by 5 bases and J by 12 bases, with 2 bases of the junction left unmatched. This CDR3 has 11 amino acids. Germline assignment: CDR1 MDHEN and CDR2 SYDVKM. CDR3 bases: TGTGCCAGCAGTGGGACAGGGGGCCTGTACGTC. Its translation is CASSGTGGLYV.

This rearrangement joins TRBV27 to TRBJ1-1; no definite D call. This CDR3 has 12 residues. CDR1 and CDR2 (germline): MNHEY, SMNVEV (reference sequence). V shed 9 bases and J shed 8 bases, with 16 bases lying between them. In DNA, the CDR3 is TGTGCCAGTCGCGGGCGGACCCAAGAAGCTTTCTTT. This gives the protein CASRGRTQEAFF.

The chain is built from TRBV19 and TRBJ1-2, with D possibly being TRBD1 (6 bases). This CDR3 is built from 18 residues. Germline V gene sequence: CDR1 LNHDA, CDR2 SQIVND (reference sequence). The V end was cut by 2 bases, the J end by 5 bases, with 24 bases between. In nucleotides, the CDR3 is TGTGCCAGTAGTATATGGGGGCCGGGACGCTCCATCCAGTATGGCTACACCTTC. This gives the protein CASSIWGPGRSIQYGYTF.